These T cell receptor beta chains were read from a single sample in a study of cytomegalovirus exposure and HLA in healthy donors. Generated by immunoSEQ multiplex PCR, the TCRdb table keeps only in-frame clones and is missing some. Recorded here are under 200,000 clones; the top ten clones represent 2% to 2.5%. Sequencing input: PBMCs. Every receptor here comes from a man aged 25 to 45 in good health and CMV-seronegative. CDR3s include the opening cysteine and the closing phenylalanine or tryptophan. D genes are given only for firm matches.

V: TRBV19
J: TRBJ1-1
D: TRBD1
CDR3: CATTGGTEAFF
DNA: TGTGCTACTACAGGGGGAACTGAAGCTTTCTTT

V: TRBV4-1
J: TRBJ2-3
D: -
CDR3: CASSQGQGREADTQYF
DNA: TGCGCCAGCAGCCAAGGGCAGGGGAGGGAGGCAGATACGCAGTATTTT

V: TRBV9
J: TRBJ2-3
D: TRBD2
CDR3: CASSSWASGDWDTQYF
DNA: TGTGCCAGCAGCTCCTGGGCTAGCGGGGACTGGGATACGCAGTATTTT

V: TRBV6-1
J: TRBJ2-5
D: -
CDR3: CASSALQDNQETQYF
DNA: TGTGCCAGCAGTGCCTTACAGGATAATCAAGAGACCCAGTACTTC

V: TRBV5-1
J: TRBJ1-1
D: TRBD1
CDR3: CASSFFDRVNTEAFF
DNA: TGCGCCAGCAGCTTTTTTGACAGGGTGAACACTGAAGCTTTCTTT

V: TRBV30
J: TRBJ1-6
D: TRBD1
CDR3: CAWSYRGPGSPLHF
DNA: TGTGCCTGGAGTTATAGGGGGCCTGGCTCACCCCTCCACTTT

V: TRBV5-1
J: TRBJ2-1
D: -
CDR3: CASSLIPGVGYNEQFF
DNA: TGCGCCAGCAGCTTGATCCCAGGGGTTGGTTACAATGAGCAGTTCTTC

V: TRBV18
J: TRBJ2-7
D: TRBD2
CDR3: CASSPNAGAGGLYEQYF
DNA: TGTGCCAGCTCACCCAACGCCGGAGCGGGAGGGCTCTACGAGCAGTACTTC

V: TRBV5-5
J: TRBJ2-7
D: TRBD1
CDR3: CASINTGTGPYEQYF
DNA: TGTGCCAGCATCAACACCGGGACAGGCCCCTACGAGCAGTACTTC

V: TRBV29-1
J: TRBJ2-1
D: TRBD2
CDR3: CSAGTSGRGLYNEQFF
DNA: TGCAGCGCTGGGACTAGCGGGAGGGGCCTCTACAATGAGCAGTTCTTC

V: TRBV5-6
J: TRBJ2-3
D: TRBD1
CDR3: CASSPGTGGGTDTQYF
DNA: TGTGCCAGCAGCCCGGGGACAGGGGGAGGCACAGATACGCAGTATTTT

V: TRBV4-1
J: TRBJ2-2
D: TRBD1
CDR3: CASSLGQVDTGELFF
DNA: TGCGCCAGCAGCCTGGGACAGGTGGACACCGGGGAGCTGTTTTTT

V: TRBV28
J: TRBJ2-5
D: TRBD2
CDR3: CASSLRLAGGGETQYF
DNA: TGTGCCAGCAGTTTAAGGCTAGCGGGAGGGGGAGAGACCCAGTACTTC

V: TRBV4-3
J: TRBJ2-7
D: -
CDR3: CASSQVGASSEQYF
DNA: TGCGCCAGCAGCCAAGTGGGGGCTAGTAGCGAGCAGTACTTC

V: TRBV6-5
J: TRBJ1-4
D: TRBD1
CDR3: CASRGDRFGEKLFF
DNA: TGTGCCAGCAGGGGGGACAGGTTTGGTGAAAAACTGTTTTTT

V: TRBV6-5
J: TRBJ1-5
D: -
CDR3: CASSYSSQQPQHF
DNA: TGTGCCAGCAGTTACTCGAGTCAACAGCCCCAGCATTTT

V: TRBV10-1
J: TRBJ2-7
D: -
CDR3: CASSEWAGHEQYF
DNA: TGCGCCAGCAGTGAGTGGGCAGGCCACGAGCAGTACTTC

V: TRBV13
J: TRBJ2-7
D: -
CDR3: CASSLGRAVYEQYF
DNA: TGTGCCAGCAGCTTAGGCAGGGCGGTCTACGAGCAGTACTTC

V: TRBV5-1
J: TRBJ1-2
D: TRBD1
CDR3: CASSSFGIRRTGEGDYGYTF
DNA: TGCGCCAGCAGCTCTTTTGGTATCCGCCGGACAGGGGAAGGCGACTATGGCTACACCTTC

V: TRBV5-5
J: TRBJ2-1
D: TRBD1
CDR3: CASRPGTAYNEQFF
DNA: TGTGCCAGCAGGCCCGGGACAGCGTACAATGAGCAGTTCTTC

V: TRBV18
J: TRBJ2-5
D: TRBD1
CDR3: CASSGTGTPQETQYF
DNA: TGTGCCAGCTCCGGGACAGGCACACCTCAAGAGACCCAGTACTTC

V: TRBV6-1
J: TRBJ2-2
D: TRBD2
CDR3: CASSGRDTGELFF
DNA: TGTGCCAGCAGCGGGAGGGACACCGGGGAGCTGTTTTTT

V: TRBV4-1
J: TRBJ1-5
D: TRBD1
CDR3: CASSPHPRPGGNQPQHF
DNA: TGCGCCAGCAGCCCACACCCGAGACCAGGGGGAAATCAGCCCCAGCATTTT

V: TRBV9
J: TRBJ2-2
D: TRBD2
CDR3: CASSTGLNTGELFF
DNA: TGTGCCAGCAGCACGGGACTAAACACCGGGGAGCTGTTTTTT

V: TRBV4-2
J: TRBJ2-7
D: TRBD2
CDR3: CASSQLAAYEQYF
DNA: TGTGCCAGCAGCCAACTAGCGGCCTACGAGCAGTACTTC

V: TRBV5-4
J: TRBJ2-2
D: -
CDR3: CASSLELTNTGELFF
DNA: TGTGCCAGCAGCTTGGAACTTACTAACACCGGGGAGCTGTTTTTT

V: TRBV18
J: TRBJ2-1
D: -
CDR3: CASSPPSQGINEQFF
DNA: TGTGCCAGCTCACCACCGTCTCAGGGGATCAATGAGCAGTTCTTC

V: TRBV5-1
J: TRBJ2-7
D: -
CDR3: CASSPQANYEQYF
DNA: TGCGCCAGCAGCCCCCAGGCTAACTACGAGCAGTACTTC